The subject of this entry is one T cell receptor beta chain. Its specificity is unknown. Time point reported: cycle 4 day 1 (C4D1), after more than five weeks of nivolumab. Exposure to brentuximab vedotin varied, and each patient had relapsed following autologous stem cell transplantation. The record originates from a study of PD-1 blockade in classical Hodgkin lymphoma. Study at large: Patients were given intravenous nivolumab, 3 mg/kg, every 2 weeks. The study's findings and limits: Whereas CD4+ TCR diversity had risen significantly by C4D1, CD8+ TCR diversity had not. According to reports, newly diagnosed patients had lower baseline TCR diversity than healthy donors, and relapsed/refractory patients had lower baseline TCR diversity still. With respect to the repertoire differences, their causes, possibly disease activity or prior therapy, remain undefined.

V was cut by 2 bases and J by 3 bases, with 7 bases left in between. The CDR3 runs 12 residues. Germline V gene lookup returns CDR1 SQVTM and CDR2 ANQGSEA. The assay was immunoSEQ multiplex PCR, and TCRdb's table has in-frame clones only and misses some. The table includes approximately 93,000 clones, around 78% detected once. The receptor comes from a human donor with classical Hodgkin lymphoma. This sequence joins TRBV29-1 and TRBJ2-5; D is unclear. The sample in question was peripheral blood mononuclear cells (PBMCs), obtained before the fourth cycle of nivolumab. CDR3 in amino acids: CSVERQEETQYF. The CDR3 DNA reads TGCAGCGTTGAACGCCAAGAAGAGACCCAGTACTTC.